The rows below give T cell receptor beta chains drawn from one sample of a study of CD8 T cells in ankylosing spondylitis. TCRdb fed the 5' RACE reads into MiXCR, producing one record per CDR3 protein. The sample lists about 220,000 distinct CDR3 sequences, about 6.7% occurring once. Input material: blood, either unsorted or a sorted T cell fraction (not recorded which). These receptors originate from a male donor with ankylosing spondylitis. Both conserved end residues are part of each CDR3. D genes are given only for firm matches. Where a row states a size, it is once, few, many or the class of an expanded clone; other rows omit it.

v_call	d_call	j_call	clone_size	cdr3_aa	cdr3_nt
TRBV27	-	TRBJ2-7	-	CASSFNRDGSEQYF	TGTGCCAGCAGTTTTAACAGGGATGGTAGCGAGCAGTACTTC
TRBV13	-	TRBJ2-5	many	CASSLMQGWQETQYF	TGTGCCAGCAGCTTGATGCAGGGGTGGCAAGAGACCCAGTACTTC
TRBV12-3/TRBV12-4	TRBD2	TRBJ2-7	many	CASSLGGLAGTYEQYF	TGTGCCAGCAGTTTAGGGGGACTAGCGGGAACCTACGAGCAGTACTTC
TRBV20-1	-	TRBJ2-7	many	CSARDSPRTYEQYF	TGCAGTGCTAGAGATTCGCCCAGAACCTACGAGCAGTACTTC
TRBV6-5	-	TRBJ2-1	many	CASSYEGVGGSGEQFF	TGTGCCAGCAGTTACGAGGGAGTAGGGGGGAGCGGAGAGCAGTTCTTC
TRBV7-2	TRBD2	TRBJ2-7	-	CASSFGTSVYEQYF	TGTGCCAGCAGCTTTGGGACTAGCGTCTACGAGCAGTACTTC
TRBV6-1	TRBD2	TRBJ2-7	many	CASSGLAGSYEQYF	TGTGCCAGCAGTGGACTAGCGGGATCATACGAGCAGTACTTC
TRBV20-1	-	TRBJ2-1	many	CSARLEINEQFF	TGCAGTGCTAGACTAGAAATAAATGAGCAGTTCTTC
TRBV28	TRBD2	TRBJ2-5	few	CASSRVGGKETQYF	TGTGCCAGCAGTCGGGTGGGGGGGAAAGAGACCCAGTACTTC
TRBV29-1	TRBD2	TRBJ2-5	many	CSAVGEGTQYF	TGCAGCGCGGTAGGGGAGGGGACCCAGTACTTC
TRBV12-3/TRBV12-4	TRBD1	TRBJ2-7	many	CASSPGQGFEQYF	TGTGCCAGCAGTCCGGGACAGGGTTTCGAGCAGTACTTC
TRBV15	-	TRBJ2-2	once	CATTLLDSTGELFF	TGTGCCACCACCTTACTAGACAGCACCGGGGAGCTGTTTTTT
TRBV27	TRBD2	TRBJ2-3	few	CASSFRLAGGPGISTQYF	TGTGCCAGCAGTTTCCGACTAGCGGGGGGGCCTGGAATAAGTACGCAGTATTTT
TRBV5-6	TRBD2	TRBJ2-5	-	CASSPGAAGVKETQYF	TGTGCCAGCAGCCCCGGGGCTGCGGGAGTGAAGGAGACCCAGTACTTC
TRBV27	-	TRBJ1-1	many	CASRPGLGGAEAFF	TGTGCCAGCAGGCCAGGGCTTGGGGGCGCTGAAGCTTTCTTT
TRBV20-1	TRBD1	TRBJ2-4	many	CSARDWTGNVENIQYF	TGCAGTGCTAGAGATTGGACAGGGAATGTGGAAAACATTCAGTACTTC
TRBV4-3	TRBD2	TRBJ2-7	-	CAAGEGLGDYEQYF	TGCGCCGCGGGGGAGGGCCTCGGAGACTACGAGCAGTACTTC
TRBV18	-	TRBJ2-1	many	CASSLRTVSPYNEQFF	TGTGCCAGCTCATTAAGGACAGTATCTCCCTACAATGAGCAGTTCTTC
TRBV9	TRBD1	TRBJ2-1	many	CASSASGQGTYNEQFF	TGTGCCAGCAGCGCATCGGGACAGGGGACTTACAATGAGCAGTTCTTC
TRBV29-1	-	TRBJ1-2	many	CSVTTGSLYGYTF	TGCAGCGTGACTACAGGGAGCCTCTATGGCTACACCTTC
TRBV11-1	-	TRBJ2-3	-	CASSLYRAQLFTDTQYF	TGTGCCAGCAGCCTTTACCGGGCCCAGCTGTTCACAGATACGCAGTATTTT
TRBV9	-	TRBJ2-1	many	CASSVGGMSYNEQFF	TGTGCCAGCAGCGTAGGAGGGATGAGCTACAATGAGCAGTTCTTC
TRBV6-2/TRBV6-3	-	TRBJ2-5	many	CASGPLSGSQETQYF	TGTGCCAGCGGCCCTCTAAGCGGTTCCCAAGAGACCCAGTACTTC
TRBV18	-	TRBJ1-5	-	CASSPGGRAPQHF	TGTGCCAGCTCACCTGGGGGAAGGGCGCCCCAGCATTTT
TRBV28	-	TRBJ2-7	many	CASRTPVASQNPYEQYF	TGTGCCAGCAGAACCCCCGTTGCTAGCCAAAATCCCTACGAGCAGTACTTC
TRBV10-2	TRBD1	TRBJ2-7	many	CASRTGTDIYEQYF	TGCGCCAGCAGAACCGGGACAGACATCTACGAGCAGTACTTC
TRBV7-9	TRBD2	TRBJ2-3	few	CASSLAGASTDTQYF	TGTGCCAGCAGTTTAGCGGGAGCGAGCACAGATACGCAGTATTTT
TRBV6-1	-	TRBJ2-3	few	CASSLRDSLTDTQYF	TGTGCCAGCAGCCTCCGGGACTCACTCACAGATACGCAGTATTTT
TRBV11-2	-	TRBJ2-5	many	CATQLMGWETQYF	TGTGCCACCCAGCTTATGGGCTGGGAGACCCAGTACTTC
TRBV27	TRBD1	TRBJ2-7	-	CASSIGQASSYEQYF	TGTGCCAGCAGTATCGGACAGGCGTCTTCTTACGAGCAGTACTTC
TRBV14	TRBD1	TRBJ1-2	-	CASSQYRTGGTFGYTF	TGTGCCAGCAGCCAATACCGGACAGGGGGGACGTTTGGCTACACCTTC
TRBV6-5	-	TRBJ2-3	many	CASSYSSRIDTQYF	TGTGCCAGCAGTTACTCCTCCCGCATAGATACGCAGTATTTT
TRBV20-1	TRBD1	TRBJ2-7	few	CSAWDRGRFYEQYF	TGCAGTGCTTGGGACAGGGGGCGCTTCTACGAGCAGTACTTC
TRBV28	-	TRBJ2-7	many	CASSFVAGSSYEQYF	TGTGCCAGCAGTTTTGTTGCGGGCAGCTCCTACGAGCAGTACTTC
TRBV11-2	TRBD2	TRBJ2-5	-	CASEGSGTSGRVEETQYF	TGTGCCAGCGAGGGGTCAGGAACTAGCGGGAGGGTGGAGGAGACCCAGTACTTC
TRBV4-3	-	TRBJ1-2	-	CASSQVMYPPNYGDTF	TGCGCCAGCAGCCAAGTTATGTACCCGCCTAACTATGGCGACACCTTC
TRBV28	TRBD1	TRBJ2-7	-	CASSLNRKDRGSYEQYF	TGTGCCAGCAGTTTAAATAGAAAGGACAGGGGCTCCTACGAGCAGTACTTC
TRBV2	-	TRBJ2-7	many	CAILTREIHEQYF	TGTGCCATCCTAACTAGAGAAATTCACGAGCAGTACTTC
TRBV7-9	-	TRBJ2-7	many	CASSFTGTAYEQYF	TGTGCCAGCAGCTTCACCGGGACGGCCTACGAGCAGTACTTC